The 5 T cell receptor beta chains given below trace back to one sample, sequenced in a study of blood T cell repertoires in COVID-19. The table came from immunoSEQ multiplex PCR; TCRdb's copy has only in-frame clones and leaves some out. The sample shows approximately 160,000 clones, more than 70% of them seen only once. Material for sequencing was peripheral blood. Receptor source: a man between 18 and 35 years old with active or convalescent COVID-19.

This clone was observed a handful of times. The V gene is TRBV5-1, the J gene TRBJ2-3, with 9 bases matching TRBD2. From germline, CDR1 is SGHRS and CDR2 YFSETQ. The CDR3 length is 15 residues. Trimming at V came to 1 base and at J to 8 bases, leaving 8 bases not matched to a gene. The CDR3 region has the DNA TGCGCCAGCAGCTTGATTGCTAGCGGGGAGGGTACGCAGTATTTT. Its protein product is CASSLIASGEGTQYF.

CDR3 sequence: CASSTPGTSKTGYEQYF. The CDR3 DNA is TGTGCCAGTAGTACCCCCGGGACATCCAAAACGGGGTACGAGCAGTACTTC. The chain combines TRBV19 with TRBJ2-7, with D possibly TRBD1 on 6 matching bases. There are 17 residues in the CDR3. Trimming pared 4 bases from V and 4 bases from J, leaving 23 bases between. In germline, CDR1 is LNHDA, CDR2 SQIVND (reference sequence).

The chain couples TRBV29-1 to TRBJ1-2; no reliable D call. This CDR3 spans 11 amino acids. The germline V gene encodes CDR1 SQVTM and CDR2 ANQGSEA. Trimming removed 2 bases from V and 6 bases from J, with 7 bases in between. The CDR3 DNA reads as TGCAGCGTTGAATCCCAGAATGGCTACACCTTC. Encoded protein: CSVESQNGYTF. The variable domain in full, with the rest retrieved from reference TRBV29-1 and TRBJ1-2, is SAVISQKPSRDICQRGTSLTIQCQVDSQVTMMFWYRQQPGQSLTLIATANQGSEATYESGFVIDKFPISRPNLTFSTLTVSNMSPEDSSIYLCSVESQNGYTFGSGTRLTVV.

This clone was detected only once. This chain joins TRBV19 and TRBJ1-4; TRBD1 matches at 7 bases. The CDR3 covers 15 residues. Germline V gene data show CDR1 as LNHDA and CDR2 as SQIVND (reference sequence). V shed 7 bases, J shed 4 bases, and the junction held 9 bases outside the gene matches. This CDR3 reads CASTQDGTVNEKLFF. CDR3 bases: TGTGCCAGTACCCAGGACGGGACAGTTAATGAAAAACTGTTTTTT.

The chain links TRBV11-3 to TRBJ2-1; 7 nucleotides line up with TRBD2. This CDR3 is built from 16 residues. Germline loops: CDR1 SGHNT, CDR2 YENEEA. V gave up 1 base and J gave up 9 bases; unmatched junction bases: 12. DNA of the CDR3: TGTGCCAGCAGCTTAGGAACCGGGGCCCCGGGAGGTGAGCAGTTCTTC. This translates into CASSLGTGAPGGEQFF. Full variable domain (outside the CDR3, taken from reference TRBV11-3 and TRBJ2-1): EAGVVQSPRYKIIEKKQPVAFWCNPISGHNTLYWYLQNLGQGPELLIRYENEEAVDDSQLPKDRFSAERLKGVDSTLKIQPAELGDSAVYLCASSLGTGAPGGEQFFGPGTRLTVL.